The next 26 T cell receptor beta chains were all read from a single sample in a study of T cells after yellow fever vaccination. One entry per CDR3 protein results from TCRdb running MiXCR on the 5' RACE reads. The sample contains about 110,000 distinct CDR3 sequences, approximately 8.4% of which appear only once. Sequenced here: CD8+ T cells sorted from PBMCs, sampled 45 days after the yellow fever booster vaccination. All receptors derive from a man between 25 and 39 years old who received the YFV17D yellow fever vaccine.

The table lists this clonotype with many counts. The chain carries TRBV6-1 and TRBJ2-7; 9 bases align to TRBD2. Germline CDR1 and CDR2: MNHNS and SASEGT. Trimming at V came to 8 bases and at J to 4 bases, leaving 9 bases not matched to a gene. CDR3 length: 14 amino acids. The CDR3 loop reads CASGGAGGGYEQYF. CDR3 bases: TGTGCCAGCGGAGGGGCGGGAGGGGGGTACGAGCAGTACTTC.

Concerning this clonotype: This may be a read error: a much more frequent sequence differs by one nucleotide. This rearrangement joins TRBV7-9 to TRBJ1-2, with TRBD1 identical over 9 bases. CDR1 SEHNR and CDR2 FQNEAQ come from the germline V gene (reference sequence). The CDR3 runs to 14 residues. The CDR3 coding sequence is TGTACCAGCAGCTCGGGACAGGGTATCTATGGCTACACCTTC. Its protein is CTSSSGQGIYGYTF.

This clonotype was recorded at least ten times. The J gene is TRBJ2-7, the V gene TRBV5-1, with unresolved D. The CDR3 has 12 amino acids. Germline V gene lookup returns CDR1 SGHRS and CDR2 YFSETQ. V lost 0 bases to trimming and J lost 5 bases, with 6 bases between them. The CDR3 sequence is CASSLDLDEQYF. CDR3 nucleotide sequence: TGCGCCAGCAGCTTGGATCTCGACGAGCAGTACTTC.

This chain connects TRBV7-9 to TRBJ2-7; D perhaps matches TRBD1 (5 bases). Trimming stripped 1 base from V and 4 bases from J, with 11 bases between. The CDR3 loop spans 14 amino acids. Germline-derived CDR1 and CDR2 are SEHNR and FQNEAQ (reference sequence). The CDR3 here is CASSLDAGSYEQYF. CDR3 nucleotide sequence: TGTGCCAGCAGCTTAGATGCAGGGTCGTACGAGCAGTACTTC.

This clonotype was picked up many times. The chain carries TRBV6-5 and TRBJ1-1, with D perhaps TRBD1 (5 bases). V was trimmed by 6 bases and J by 5 bases, leaving 16 bases between them. The germline V gene has CDR1 MNHEY and CDR2 SVGAGI. This CDR3 has 14 amino acids. The CDR3 is CASSQGGVGTEAFF. CDR3 DNA: TGTGCCAGCAGCCAGGGAGGGGTGGGGACTGAAGCTTTCTTT.

The chain employs TRBV10-3 and TRBJ2-7; no clear D gene. This CDR3 has 13 residues. The V end lost 2 bases, the J end lost 2 bases, and 7 bases lay between the germline ends. Germline V gene sequence: CDR1 ENHRY, CDR2 SYGVKD. Here the CDR3 reads CAISERSPYEQYF. CDR3 sequence (DNA): TGTGCCATCAGTGAGCGGAGTCCCTACGAGCAGTACTTC.

Regarding this clonotype: A much larger clone differs by one base, so this may be a read error. The V call is TRBV9, the J call TRBJ1-2; D might be TRBD1 (5 bases). This CDR3 contains 15 residues. V gave up 2 bases and J gave up 8 bases, with 19 bases separating them. Germline assignment: CDR1 SGDLS and CDR2 YYNGEE. The CDR3 nucleotides read TGTGCCAGCAGCGTCGCGGTGGGGACCGACGGCGGCTACACCTTC. It specifies CASSVAVGTDGGYTF.

The rearrangement joins TRBV27 to TRBJ2-1; weak D call: TRBD2 (6 bases). V was pared by 1 base and J by 15 bases, with 13 bases between. This CDR3 region has 12 residues. CDR1 is MNHEY and CDR2 is SMNVEV in the germline V gene (reference sequence). The CDR3 region is CASSLWGVELFF. Here the CDR3 DNA reads TGTGCCAGCAGTTTATGGGGGGTCGAGTTGTTCTTC.

For this clonotype: This could be a read error, since a much larger clone is one nucleotide away. The rearrangement joins TRBV4-1 to TRBJ2-1; 8 bases line up with TRBD2. The CDR3 sequence is 16 residues long. V lost 4 bases and J lost 7; bases outside the gene matches: 12. CDR1 is MGHRA and CDR2 is YSYEKL in the germline V gene. This CDR3 is CASSLPSLAAMNEQFF. DNA of the CDR3: TGCGCCAGCAGCCTGCCTTCACTAGCGGCAATGAATGAGCAGTTCTTC.

This clonotype showed up many times. This rearrangement joins TRBV5-1 to TRBJ2-1; D may match TRBD1 or TRBD2 (5 bases each). The CDR3 runs 14 residues. With 2 bases removed from V and 7 bases from J, the gap between germline ends came to 13 bases. Germline-derived CDR1 and CDR2 are SGHRS and YFSETQ. In DNA form, the CDR3 reads TGCGCCAGCAGCTTCATTTCCGAGGGGAATGAGCAGTTCTTC. Its protein is CASSFISEGNEQFF.

The V call is TRBV19, the J call TRBJ2-1, with TRBD2 identical over 10 bases. The germline gives CDR1 LNHDA, CDR2 SQIVND (reference sequence). The J segment lost 10 bases and the V segment lost 7 bases, leaving 10 bases of the junction unmatched. The CDR3 has 14 amino acids. The CDR3 reads CASTLAGDGGEQFF. The DNA for the CDR3 is TGTGCCAGTACGCTAGCGGGAGATGGTGGGGAGCAGTTCTTC.

This clonotype has just a few counts. J is TRBJ1-2 and V is TRBV7-9; weak D call: TRBD1 (5 bases). Germline CDR1 is SEHNR and CDR2 is FQNEAQ (reference sequence). V was shortened by 3 bases and J by 2 bases, with 13 bases between the two germline ends. The CDR3 runs 15 residues. CDR3 protein: CASSLGRGVNYGYTF. DNA for the CDR3: TGTGCCAGCAGCTTGGGACGGGGAGTGAACTATGGCTACACCTTC.

This clonotype came up many times. The chain uses TRBV7-8 and TRBJ2-7, with 7 positions matching TRBD2. Germline V gene data show CDR1 as SGHVS and CDR2 as FQNEAQ. With V trimmed by 5 bases and J by 1 base, 11 bases remained unmatched. This CDR3 contains 16 residues. CDR3 loop: CASSTSLARESYEQYF. The CDR3 nucleotides are TGTGCCAGCAGCACCAGCCTAGCGCGGGAGTCCTACGAGCAGTACTTC.

The chain couples TRBV6-5 to TRBJ2-7; 8 nucleotides agree with TRBD2. The CDR3 covers 19 residues. V lost 2 bases to trimming and J lost 4 bases; unmatched junction nucleotides: 19. Germline CDR1 is MNHEY and CDR2 is SVGAGI. Written as DNA, the CDR3 is TGTGCCAGCAGTTACGGTTCCGCGGGATCGAGCGGGAGTAGGTACGAGCAGTACTTC. Protein product: CASSYGSAGSSGSRYEQYF.

This clonotype was counted a few times. V and J are TRBV15 and TRBJ2-1, with 10 positions matching TRBD2. V was pared by 1 base and J by 7 bases, with 4 bases of the junction left unmatched. The length of the CDR3 is 15 residues. In germline, CDR1 is LNHNV, CDR2 YYDKDF (reference sequence). DNA of the CDR3: TGTGCCACCAGCAGAGCAGGACTAGCGGAAAATGAGCAGTTCTTC. Protein sequence: CATSRAGLAENEQFF.

The table lists this clonotype with many counts. V and J are TRBV27 and TRBJ1-2, with a possible D match to TRBD1 (6 bases). The CDR3 loop spans 15 amino acids. Germline assignment: CDR1 MNHEY and CDR2 SMNVEV (reference sequence). Trimming cost V 8 bases and J 5 bases, with 21 bases left between them. CDR3 nucleotides: TGTGCCAGCGCTATCTACGGGGGCGCAGGGTATGGCTACACCTTC. Its translation: CASAIYGGAGYGYTF.

This clonotype appeared many times. The chain uses TRBV27 and TRBJ2-7, with 12 positions matching TRBD2. The trim removed 6 bases at V and 1 base at J, leaving 4 bases unmatched. Looked up from germline, CDR1 is MNHEY and CDR2 is SMNVEV (reference sequence). The CDR3 covers 15 residues. The CDR3 sequence is CASRLAGGRSYEQYF. The CDR3, as DNA: TGTGCCAGCAGGCTAGCGGGAGGGAGGTCCTACGAGCAGTACTTC.

This clonotype was counted a few times. The chain employs TRBV13 and TRBJ2-1; 9 bases are shared with TRBD2. V gave up 5 bases and J gave up 0 bases; unmatched junction bases: 2. This CDR3 contains 15 residues. The V gene's germline CDR1 is PRHDT and CDR2 FYEKMQ (reference sequence). The CDR3 protein is CASSVAGDSYNEQFF. CDR3 sequence (DNA): TGTGCCAGCAGCGTAGCGGGAGACTCCTACAATGAGCAGTTCTTC.

The chain uses TRBV20-1 and TRBJ2-7; D perhaps matches TRBD1 (6 bases). The germline gives CDR1 DFQATT, CDR2 SNEGSKA (reference sequence). This CDR3 is 11 amino acids long. V dropped 7 bases and J dropped 7 bases, with 14 bases sitting between them. CDR3 protein: CSGGLAGEQYF. The CDR3, as DNA: TGCAGTGGGGGGCTAGCAGGGGAGCAGTACTTC.

This clonotype was seen at least ten times. V is TRBV6-5 and J is TRBJ2-5, with 11 bases fitting TRBD1. The J segment lost 1 base and the V segment lost 7 bases, leaving 5 bases of the junction unmatched. Germline CDR1 reads MNHEY; CDR2 reads SVGAGI. The CDR3 covers 15 residues. The CDR3 nucleotides are TGTGCCAGCACCACCGGGACAGGGGGCCAAGAGACCCAGTACTTC. Translated, it gives CASTTGTGGQETQYF.

Worth noting for this clonotype: A much more abundant neighbour one base away suggests this may be a read error. The chain links TRBV11-2 to TRBJ2-5; no definite D call. This CDR3 has 16 amino acids. Trimming left V 1 base short and J 5 bases short, with 17 bases between. CDR1 is SGHAT, CDR2 FQNNGV, per germline. The CDR3 reads CASSLGYADQHETQYF. CDR3 nucleotide sequence: TGTGCCAGCAGCTTAGGGTATGCGGACCAACATGAGACCCAGTACTTC. Full variable domain (outside the CDR3, taken from reference TRBV11-2 and TRBJ2-5): EAGVAQSPRYKIIEKRQSVAFWCNPISGHATLYWYQQILGQGPKLLIQFQNNGVVDDSQLPKDRFSAERLKGVDSTLKIQPAKLEDSAVYLCASSLGYADQHETQYFGPGTRLLVL.

This clonotype has just a few counts. V usage is TRBV7-2 and J usage is TRBJ1-2, with D possibly matching TRBD1 (6 bases). The CDR3 is 15 residues long. The ends were cut back, 3 bases at V and 3 bases at J, with 14 bases in the middle. Germline V gives CDR1 SGHTA, CDR2 FQGNSA. The CDR3 DNA sequence: TGTGCCAGCAGCTTCCGCAGGGGTTCAGACTATGGCTACACCTTC. Translated, it gives CASSFRRGSDYGYTF.

The V gene is TRBV11-2, the J gene TRBJ2-3, with TRBD2 matching over 11 bases. This CDR3 has 18 residues. Germline-derived CDR1 and CDR2 are SGHAT and FQNNGV. V was clipped by 1 base and J by 5 bases; unmatched bases: 11. In DNA, the CDR3 is TGTGCCAGCAGCTTAGGACCACTACTAGCGGGAGCAGGAGATACGCAGTATTTT. As protein: CASSLGPLLAGAGDTQYF.

The table lists this clonotype with a few counts. CDR3 loop: CSVDPGANYGYTF. The CDR3 DNA reads as TGCAGCGTTGACCCTGGAGCTAACTATGGCTACACCTTC. The rearrangement joins TRBV29-1 to TRBJ1-2; D is unresolved. The CDR3 extends over 13 amino acids. V was trimmed by 3 bases and J by 0 bases, leaving 8 bases between them. Germline CDR1 and CDR2: SQVTM and ANQGSEA.

This clonotype has a count of ten or more. The chain recombines TRBV12-3 or TRBV12-4 with TRBJ2-1, with D possibly matching TRBD2 (6 bases). Trimming removed 0 bases at V and 5 bases at J, with 14 bases between. This CDR3 is built from 16 residues. The CDR3 loop reads CASSLAAGTSNNEQFF. The CDR3 nucleotides read TGTGCCAGCAGTTTAGCAGCCGGGACTTCCAACAATGAGCAGTTCTTC.

The chain links TRBV7-9 to TRBJ2-7; D unclear. The CDR3 spans 13 residues. V was clipped by 5 bases and J by 2 bases, with 10 bases between them. The germline V gene has CDR1 SEHNR and CDR2 FQNEAQ (reference sequence). DNA of the CDR3: TGTGCCAGCAGCAATAGACAACCCTACGAGCAGTACTTC. It codes for CASSNRQPYEQYF. Full variable domain (remainder filled in from reference TRBV7-9 and TRBJ2-7): DTGVSQNPRHKITKRGQNVTFRCDPISEHNRLYWYRQTLGQGPEFLTYFQNEAQLEKSRLLSDRFSAERPKGSFSTLEIQRTEQGDSAMYLCASSNRQPYEQYFGPGTRLTVT.